The source of this T cell receptor beta chain is a study of blood T cell repertoires in COVID-19. Looking at the study overall: Acute and convalescent COVID-19 samples came from the United States, Italy and Spain. From T cells, B-cell-depleted T cells, or PBMCs came the material, which was cDNA or gDNA.

Original analysis: Amplifying reference gene primers gave estimates of nucleated cell counts. This table comes from immunoSEQ multiplex PCR, and its TCRdb copy is limited to in-frame clones, with some not included. V and J calls and clone size are as listed in that table; D and trimming were resolved from the DNA. The sample yields some 260,000 clones, roughly 88% seen once. This clone was picked up a small number of times. CDR1 MGHRA and CDR2 YSYEKL come from the germline V gene. This CDR3 contains 16 residues. J lost 7 bases, V lost 4 bases, and 13 bases had no gene match. The source material was peripheral blood. The TCR was taken from a human donor in a cohort sampled during active COVID-19. This rearrangement joins TRBV4-1 to TRBJ1-2; 9 positions agree with TRBD1. The CDR3 DNA reads as TGCGCCAGCAGCCTCGGGTCGGGACAGGGCTTTTTTGGCTACACCTTC. It yields the protein CASSLGSGQGFFGYTF.